The TCR beta chain described here comes from a study of response to subunit inactivated influenza vaccine. In TCRdb, the RT-PCR reads were re-called with MiXCR into one record per CDR3 protein. Among around 470,000 distinct CDR3 sequences listed, 6% to 9% were seen once. This clonotype appeared many times. This CDR3 spans 13 amino acids. From germline, CDR1 is MNHEY and CDR2 SMNVEV (reference sequence). With 3 bases removed from V and 3 bases from J, the gap between germline ends came to 9 bases. Sequenced material: PBMCs from blood, taken roughly 24 months after vaccination. The clonotype comes from a man between 50 and 75 years old who received an inactivated influenza vaccine. This chain joins TRBV27 and TRBJ2-7, with TRBD2 as a possible D gene (5 bases). The CDR3 DNA sequence: TGTGCCAGCAGTTTTATCGGGGACTACGAGCAGTACTTC. This encodes CASSFIGDYEQYF.